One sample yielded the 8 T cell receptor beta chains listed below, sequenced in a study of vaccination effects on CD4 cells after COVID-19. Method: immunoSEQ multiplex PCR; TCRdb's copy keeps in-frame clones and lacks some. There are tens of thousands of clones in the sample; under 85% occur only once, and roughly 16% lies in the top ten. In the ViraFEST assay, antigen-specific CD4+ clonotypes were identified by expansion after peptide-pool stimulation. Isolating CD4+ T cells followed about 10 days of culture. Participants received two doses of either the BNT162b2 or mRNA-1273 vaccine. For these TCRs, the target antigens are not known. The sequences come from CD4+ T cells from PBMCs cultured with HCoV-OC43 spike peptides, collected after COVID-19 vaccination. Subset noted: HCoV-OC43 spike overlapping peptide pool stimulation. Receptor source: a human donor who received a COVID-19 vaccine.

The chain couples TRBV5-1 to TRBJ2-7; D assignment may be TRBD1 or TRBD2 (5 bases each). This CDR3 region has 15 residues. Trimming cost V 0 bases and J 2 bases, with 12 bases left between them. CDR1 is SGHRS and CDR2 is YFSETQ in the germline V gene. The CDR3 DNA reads TGCGCCAGCAGCTTGGAAGGGACGGAAACCTACGAGCAGTACTTC. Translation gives CASSLEGTETYEQYF.

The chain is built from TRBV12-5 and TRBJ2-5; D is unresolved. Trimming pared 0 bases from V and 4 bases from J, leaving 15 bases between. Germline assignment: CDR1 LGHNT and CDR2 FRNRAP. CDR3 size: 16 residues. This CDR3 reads CASGLVLGRTVETQYF. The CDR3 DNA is TGTGCTAGTGGTTTGGTACTGGGCAGAACCGTAGAGACCCAGTACTTC.

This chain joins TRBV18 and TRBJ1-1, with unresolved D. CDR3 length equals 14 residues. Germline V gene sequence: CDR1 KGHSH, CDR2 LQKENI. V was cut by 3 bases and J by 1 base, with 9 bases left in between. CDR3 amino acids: CASSPQDGNTEAFF. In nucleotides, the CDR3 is TGTGCCAGCTCACCCCAGGACGGGAACACTGAAGCTTTCTTT. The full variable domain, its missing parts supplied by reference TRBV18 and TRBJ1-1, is NAGVMQNPRHLVRRRGQEARLRCSPMKGHSHVYWYRQLPEEGLKFMVYLQKENIIDESGMPKERFSAEFPKEGPSILRIQQVVRGDSAAYFCASSPQDGNTEAFFGQGTRLTVV.

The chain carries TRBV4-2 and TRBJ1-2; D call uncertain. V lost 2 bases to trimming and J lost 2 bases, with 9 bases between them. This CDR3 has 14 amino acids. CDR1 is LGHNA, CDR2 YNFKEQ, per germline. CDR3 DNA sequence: TGTGCCAGCAGCCAAAGGACGGGGAACTATGGCTACACCTTC. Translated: CASSQRTGNYGYTF.

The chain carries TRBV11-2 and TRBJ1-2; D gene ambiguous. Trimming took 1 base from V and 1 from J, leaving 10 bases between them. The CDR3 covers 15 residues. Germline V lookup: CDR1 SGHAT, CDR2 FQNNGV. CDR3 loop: CASSLARGFNYGYTF. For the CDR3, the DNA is TGTGCCAGCAGCTTAGCTCGGGGTTTTAACTATGGCTACACCTTC.

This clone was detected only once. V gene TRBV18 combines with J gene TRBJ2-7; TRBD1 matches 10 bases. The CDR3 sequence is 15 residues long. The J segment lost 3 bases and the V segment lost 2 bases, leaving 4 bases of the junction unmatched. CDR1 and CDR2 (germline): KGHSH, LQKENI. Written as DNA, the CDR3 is TGTGCCAGCTCACCAGCGGGACAGGGGTTCTACGAGCAGTACTTC. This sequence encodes CASSPAGQGFYEQYF.

The CDR3 here is CASSLAENEKLFF. In nucleotides, the CDR3 is TGCGCCAGCAGCTTAGCGGAAAATGAAAAACTGTTTTTT. The rearrangement joins TRBV5-1 to TRBJ1-4; the D is unclear. The CDR3 totals 13 residues. Between the trimmed V and J ends, which lost 2 bases and 5 bases, there was a span of 7 bases. The V gene's germline CDR1 is SGHRS and CDR2 YFSETQ.

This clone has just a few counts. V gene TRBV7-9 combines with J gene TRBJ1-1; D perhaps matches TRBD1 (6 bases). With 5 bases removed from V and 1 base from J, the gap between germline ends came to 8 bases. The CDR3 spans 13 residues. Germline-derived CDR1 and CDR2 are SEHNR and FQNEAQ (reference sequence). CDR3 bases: TGTGCCAGCAGCCCACAGGGGAACACTGAAGCTTTCTTT. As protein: CASSPQGNTEAFF.